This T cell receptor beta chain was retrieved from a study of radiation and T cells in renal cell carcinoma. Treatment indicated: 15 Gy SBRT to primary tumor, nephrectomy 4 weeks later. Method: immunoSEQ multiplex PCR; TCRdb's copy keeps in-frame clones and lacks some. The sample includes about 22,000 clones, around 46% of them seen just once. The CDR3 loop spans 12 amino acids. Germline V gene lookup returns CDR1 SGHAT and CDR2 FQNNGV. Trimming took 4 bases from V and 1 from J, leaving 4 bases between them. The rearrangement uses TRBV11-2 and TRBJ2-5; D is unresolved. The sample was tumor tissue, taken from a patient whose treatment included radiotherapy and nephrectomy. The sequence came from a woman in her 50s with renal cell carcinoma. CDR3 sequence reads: CASSSIQETQYF. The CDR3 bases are TGTGCCAGCAGCTCGATCCAAGAGACCCAGTACTTC.